This TCR beta chain is drawn from a study of blood T cell repertoires in COVID-19. Authors' methods: Estimation of nucleated cell counts relied on the amplification of reference gene primers. TCRdb's table, derived via immunoSEQ multiplex PCR, lists solely in-frame clones and lacks some. That table supplies the V and J calls and clone size; D and trimming were determined from the DNA. The data contain over 25,000 clones, 85% to 90% of them singletons. This CDR3 region has 15 residues. V was pared by 2 bases and J by 2 bases, with 11 bases between. Germline V gene sequence: CDR1 MNHEY, CDR2 SVGAGI. The receptor was derived from a man between 60 and 75 years old with acute or convalescent COVID-19. J is TRBJ2-3 and V is TRBV6-5; D is possibly TRBD2 (6 bases). Sequencing used peripheral blood. DNA of the CDR3: TGTGCCAGCAGTTACGGGGGGTCCTACACAGATACGCAGTATTTT. Translating it yields CASSYGGSYTDTQYF.